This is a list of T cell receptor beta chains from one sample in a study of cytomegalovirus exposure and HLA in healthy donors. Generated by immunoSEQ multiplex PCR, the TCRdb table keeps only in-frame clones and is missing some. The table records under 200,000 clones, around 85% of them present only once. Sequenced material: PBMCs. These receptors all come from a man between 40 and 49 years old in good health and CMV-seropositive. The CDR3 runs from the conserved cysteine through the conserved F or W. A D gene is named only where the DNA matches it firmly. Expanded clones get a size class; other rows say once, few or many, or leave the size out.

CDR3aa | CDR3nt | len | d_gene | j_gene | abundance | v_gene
CASSAGTGGNTEAFF | TGCGCCAGCAGCGCCGGGACAGGGGGGAACACTGAAGCTTTCTTT | 15 | TRBD1 | TRBJ1-1 | . | TRBV5-1
CAWSGHRNTEAFF | TGTGCCTGGAGCGGACATAGGAACACTGAAGCTTTCTTT | 13 | . | TRBJ1-1 | . | TRBV30
CASSLGGVGSETQYF | TGTGCCAGCAGCTTAGGCGGGGTGGGCTCGGAGACCCAGTACTTC | 15 | . | TRBJ2-5 | . | TRBV7-2
CASSTLLVDTGELFF | TGTGCCAGCAGCACACTACTCGTGGACACCGGGGAGCTGTTTTTT | 15 | . | TRBJ2-2 | few | TRBV11-2
CASSLQQGAEAFF | TGTGCCAGCAGTTTGCAACAGGGGGCTGAAGCTTTCTTT | 13 | TRBD1 | TRBJ1-1 | . | TRBV27
CASGLYTSGGAHLVSEQFF | TGTGCTAGTGGTTTGTATACTAGCGGGGGGGCCCATTTGGTGAGTGAGCAGTTCTTC | 19 | TRBD2 | TRBJ2-1 | . | TRBV12-5
CASSQAGQGGYEQYF | TGCGCCAGCAGCCAAGCTGGGCAGGGCGGCTACGAGCAGTACTTC | 15 | . | TRBJ2-7 | . | TRBV4-1
CASRVRGASGNEQFF | TGTGCCAGCAGGGTTCGAGGTGCTAGCGGGAATGAGCAGTTCTTC | 15 | TRBD2 | TRBJ2-1 | . | TRBV2
CASSVRLAGGHYNEQFF | TGTGCCAGCAGCGTACGACTAGCGGGGGGCCACTACAATGAGCAGTTCTTC | 17 | TRBD2 | TRBJ2-1 | . | TRBV9
CASSGEEGAGNTIYF | TGTGCCAGCAGCGGAGAGGAGGGCGCGGGAAACACCATATATTTT | 15 | . | TRBJ1-3 | . | TRBV4-2
CSVEGRVMNNEQFF | TGCAGCGTTGAGGGTCGGGTTATGAACAATGAGCAGTTCTTC | 14 | . | TRBJ2-1 | . | TRBV29-1
CASSYSSRGSETQYF | TGTGCCAGCAGTTACTCATCCCGGGGATCGGAGACCCAGTACTTC | 15 | . | TRBJ2-5 | . | TRBV6-6
CASSRPGGGSSYEQYF | TGTGCCAGCAGCAGACCGGGCGGGGGGTCCTCCTACGAGCAGTACTTC | 16 | TRBD2 | TRBJ2-7 | . | TRBV5-4
CSVYRVLDTEAFF | TGCAGCGTTTACAGGGTATTAGACACTGAAGCTTTCTTT | 13 | . | TRBJ1-1 | . | TRBV29-1
CASTTKRDTQYF | TGTGCCAGCACGACTAAACGGGATACGCAGTATTTT | 12 | . | TRBJ2-3 | . | TRBV6-1
CASLRKMNTEAFF | TGTGCCAGCCTGCGGAAGATGAACACTGAAGCTTTCTTT | 13 | . | TRBJ1-1 | . | TRBV6-6
CASSASGLAGASSYNEQFF | TGTGCCAGCTCGGCGTCGGGACTAGCGGGGGCGAGCTCCTACAATGAGCAGTTCTTC | 19 | TRBD2 | TRBJ2-1 | . | TRBV18
CASTTEPARAFDGYTF | TGTGCCAGCACCACTGAGCCGGCCAGGGCTTTCGATGGCTACACCTTC | 16 | . | TRBJ1-2 | . | TRBV5-6
CASSPGLVLGTDTQYF | TGCGCCAGCAGCCCCGGACTGGTACTCGGCACAGATACGCAGTATTTT | 16 | . | TRBJ2-3 | . | TRBV4-1
CASNSLRVSYNEQFF | TGTGCCAGCAATTCCCTTCGGGTCTCCTACAATGAGCAGTTCTTC | 15 | . | TRBJ2-1 | . | TRBV6-6
CATRQVNSPLHF | TGTGCCACCCGACAGGTTAATTCACCCCTCCACTTT | 12 | . | TRBJ1-6 | . | TRBV21-1
CASSRSSEGEETQYF | TGCGCCAGCAGCAGATCTAGCGAAGGAGAAGAGACCCAGTACTTC | 15 | . | TRBJ2-5 | . | TRBV5-1
CASRPGLAGGPNEQFF | TGTGCCAGCAGACCCGGACTAGCGGGGGGGCCTAATGAGCAGTTCTTC | 16 | TRBD2 | TRBJ2-1 | once | TRBV27
CASSHQINYGYTF | TGCGCCAGCAGCCATCAGATAAACTATGGCTACACCTTC | 13 | . | TRBJ1-2 | . | TRBV5-1
CASSVSGKGNTIYF | TGTGCCAGCAGCGTCTCAGGGAAAGGAAACACCATATATTTT | 14 | . | TRBJ1-3 | . | TRBV9
CASSIDSPQPQHF | TGTGCCAGTAGTATCGACAGCCCTCAGCCCCAGCATTTT | 13 | . | TRBJ1-5 | . | TRBV19
CASSVGGGAYYGYTF | TGTGCCAGCAGCGTAGGGGGGGGCGCTTACTATGGCTACACCTTC | 15 | . | TRBJ1-2 | once | TRBV9
CASASGRPPGNTIYF | TGTGCCAGCGCCAGTGGGAGGCCGCCTGGAAACACCATATATTTT | 15 | . | TRBJ1-3 | . | TRBV6-5
CATSGGSNTGELFF | TGTGCCACCTCGGGGGGGTCGAACACCGGGGAGCTGTTTTTT | 14 | TRBD2 | TRBJ2-2 | . | TRBV28
CASKSVGEKLFF | TGTGCCAGCAAATCGGTCGGGGAAAAACTGTTTTTT | 12 | . | TRBJ1-4 | . | TRBV27
CASSAGTGYGYTF | TGTGCCAGCAGTGCCGGGACAGGGTACGGCTACACCTTC | 13 | TRBD1 | TRBJ1-2 | . | TRBV6-1
CASSPLGAPQETQYF | TGTGCCAGCAGCCCGCTAGGAGCGCCCCAAGAGACCCAGTACTTC | 15 | . | TRBJ2-5 | . | TRBV11-3
CASSLAGRDYGYTF | TGTGCCAGCAGCTTGGCGGGCAGGGACTATGGCTACACCTTC | 14 | . | TRBJ1-2 | . | TRBV5-6
CASSLGGVPDTQYF | TGTGCCAGCAGCTTAGGGGGGGTCCCAGATACGCAGTATTTT | 14 | TRBD2 | TRBJ2-3 | . | TRBV7-3
CASSLGYRATQYF | TGTGCCAGCAGCTTAGGTTACCGAGCGACCCAGTACTTC | 13 | . | TRBJ2-5 | . | TRBV7-2
CASSRSGGSGRELFF | TGTGCCAGCAGCCGTAGCGGGGGATCCGGGCGGGAGCTGTTTTTT | 15 | TRBD2 | TRBJ2-2 | . | TRBV5-6
CASSFAQGHYEQYF | TGTGCCAGCAGCTTCGCACAGGGGCACTACGAGCAGTACTTC | 14 | TRBD1 | TRBJ2-7 | . | TRBV5-6
CASSLRGPGTEAFF | TGTGCCAGCAGCTTGAGGGGGCCGGGCACTGAAGCTTTCTTT | 14 | TRBD1 | TRBJ1-1 | . | TRBV7-8
CASSSSGGDYNEQFF | TGTGCCAGCAGCTCGAGCGGGGGGGATTACAATGAGCAGTTCTTC | 15 | TRBD2 | TRBJ2-1 | . | TRBV11-2
CASSYDRQIQETQYF | TGTGCCAGCAGTTACGACCGACAGATCCAAGAGACCCAGTACTTC | 15 | . | TRBJ2-5 | . | TRBV6-5
CATTLLAGQTQYF | TGTGCCACCACTCTTCTAGCGGGTCAGACGCAGTATTTT | 13 | TRBD2 | TRBJ2-3 | . | TRBV6-5
CAISEVARGPYEQYF | TGTGCCATCAGTGAAGTTGCGAGAGGTCCCTACGAGCAGTACTTC | 15 | . | TRBJ2-7 | few | TRBV10-3
CASSFGGRRDDYTF | TGTGCCAGCAGTTTCGGCGGTCGTCGGGATGACTACACCTTC | 14 | . | TRBJ1-2 | . | TRBV27
CASSLDETRASYEQYF | TGCGCCAGCAGCTTGGACGAAACCAGGGCCTCCTACGAGCAGTACTTC | 16 | . | TRBJ2-7 | . | TRBV5-1
CASTSTVNNYGYTF | TGTGCCAGCACCTCGACAGTTAATAACTATGGCTACACCTTC | 14 | . | TRBJ1-2 | once | TRBV7-9
CSVERGSTGELFF | TGCAGCGTTGAACGAGGGAGCACCGGGGAGCTGTTTTTT | 13 | . | TRBJ2-2 | . | TRBV29-1
CASSLGTGGESPLHF | TGTGCCAGCAGCTTGGGAACGGGGGGCGAATCACCCCTCCACTTT | 15 | . | TRBJ1-6 | once | TRBV7-9
CASGLVLEGRAGTGELFF | TGTGCTAGTGGTTTGGTACTTGAGGGGCGAGCGGGCACCGGGGAGCTGTTTTTT | 18 | . | TRBJ2-2 | . | TRBV12-5
CASSFNTGNYGYTF | TGCGCCAGCAGCTTTAACACAGGGAACTATGGCTACACCTTC | 14 | . | TRBJ1-2 | . | TRBV5-1
CAISGTGPGANVLTF | TGTGCCATCAGCGGGACAGGGCCTGGGGCCAACGTCCTGACTTTC | 15 | TRBD1 | TRBJ2-6 | once | TRBV10-3
CASSTPLGDNEQFF | TGTGCCAGCAGTACCCCCTTGGGAGACAATGAGCAGTTCTTC | 14 | . | TRBJ2-1 | once | TRBV6-5